Reported below is one TCR beta chain. This sample was taken from a study of control samples from healthy donors and cancer patients. Profiled with immunoSEQ multiplex PCR; TCRdb holds only in-frame clones, not every one. The sample has about 130,000 clones, 70% to 90% seen once; the top ten hold 3% to 3.5%. V was clipped by 8 bases and J by 2 bases; unmatched bases: 5. The CDR3 contains 13 residues. Germline CDR1 and CDR2: LNHNV and YYDKDF (reference sequence). The rearrangement joins TRBV15 to TRBJ2-7, with 8 bases that match TRBD2. The sequence derives from a man in his fifties or sixties in good health. Material: blood. The CDR3 DNA reads TGTGCCACCGCGGGGGGTGCAACCTACGAGCAGTACTTC. Residues: CATAGGATYEQYF. The variable domain in full, completed from reference TRBV15 and TRBJ2-7, reads DAMVIQNPRYQVTQFGKPVTLSCSQTLNHNVMYWYQQKSSQAPKLLFHYYDKDFNNEADTPDNFQSRRPNTSFCFLDIRSPGLGDTAMYLCATAGGATYEQYFGPGTRLTVT.